The 7 T cell receptor beta chains in this list originate from one sample, sequenced in a study of cytomegalovirus exposure and HLA in healthy donors. 13 Jbeta primers and 60 Vbeta primers were used for the PCR. TCRdb keeps only in-frame clones here, not all; method: immunoSEQ multiplex PCR. In the table there are around 130,000 clones, approximately 80% of which are singletons. The specimen sequenced was PBMCs. These receptors came from a man in his forties in good health and CMV-seronegative.

This chain joins TRBV13 and TRBJ1-1; D is uncertain. Germline V CDR1 and CDR2: PRHDT, FYEKMQ (reference sequence). The CDR3 is 14 amino acids. Trimming removed 6 bases from V and 2 bases from J, with 13 bases in between. The CDR3 coding sequence is TGTGCCAGCAGTAGAGGGAGACCTAACACTGAAGCTTTCTTT. It specifies CASSRGRPNTEAFF.

The genes are TRBV2 and TRBJ1-1, with TRBD1 matching 8 bases. This CDR3 has 13 amino acids. The V and J ends lost 7 bases and 3 bases, in that order; junction bases with no gene match: 4. CDR1 and CDR2 (germline): SNHLY, FYNNEI. CDR3 residues: CASTRQGYTEAFF. In DNA, the CDR3 is TGTGCCAGCACCAGACAGGGGTACACTGAAGCTTTCTTT.

This chain connects TRBV27 to TRBJ2-7, with 11 bases identical to TRBD1. After removal of 5 bases from V and 1 base from J, the junction contained 4 bases not matched to a gene. The CDR3 is 15 residues long. Per the germline V gene, CDR1 is MNHEY and CDR2 is SMNVEV (reference sequence). The CDR3 sequence is CASSPGQGASYEQYF. The DNA for the CDR3 is TGTGCCAGCAGTCCCGGACAGGGGGCGTCCTACGAGCAGTACTTC.

The chain links TRBV7-8 to TRBJ1-2, with 7 bases fitting TRBD1. The germline CDR1 and CDR2 sequences are SGHVS and FQNEAQ. This CDR3 contains 17 residues. V was pared by 3 bases and J by 3 bases, with 13 bases of the junction left unmatched. This CDR3 is CASSFRVRGLVDYGYTF. CDR3 in DNA: TGTGCCAGCAGCTTTCGTGTCAGGGGGTTAGTAGACTATGGCTACACCTTC.

This chain connects TRBV20-1 to TRBJ1-2, with D perhaps matching TRBD1 (5 bases). Per the germline V gene, CDR1 is DFQATT and CDR2 is SNEGSKA (reference sequence). This CDR3 contains 11 residues. Trimming removed 5 bases from V and 7 bases from J, with 11 bases in between. Here the CDR3 reads CSALKTAGYTF. CDR3 in DNA: TGCAGTGCTTTAAAGACAGCTGGCTACACCTTC.

The chain carries TRBV7-9 and TRBJ1-1; no reliable D call. CDR1 and CDR2 (germline): SEHNR, FQNEAQ (reference sequence). The length of the CDR3 is 15 residues. V was shortened by 1 base and J by 0 bases, with 9 bases between the two germline ends. DNA of the CDR3: TGTGCCAGCAGCTTAGGCGGGCGCATGAACACTGAAGCTTTCTTT. The encoded protein is CASSLGGRMNTEAFF.

V and J are TRBV5-6 and TRBJ2-7; TRBD2 might be the D (5 bases). Germline V CDR1 and CDR2: SGHDT, YYEEEE. The CDR3 contains 13 residues. V was trimmed by 4 bases and J by 7 bases, leaving 15 bases between them. CDR3 sequence: CASSPSIPGEQYF. DNA of the CDR3: TGTGCCAGCAGCCCCAGTATTCCGGGGGAGCAGTACTTC.